One sample yielded the 22 T cell receptor beta chains listed below, sequenced in a study of cytomegalovirus exposure and HLA in healthy donors (dated by TCRdb to about 2017). Receptors were amplified or captured by the immunoSEQ multiplex PCR assay. For the multiplex PCR, a mixture combining 60 forward primers for TCR Vbeta segments and 13 reverse primers for TCR Jbeta segments was used. This immuneACCESS table, as held by TCRdb, lists in-frame sequences with V and J called but not all clones. Of the missing ones, under half trace to an unresolved V gene in checked studies; the others have no known cause. This sample comprises 84,000 or so clones, roughly 58% of them detected only once. The top ten hold roughly 6% of the sample. Material for sequencing was PBMCs. These receptors were taken from a woman younger than 45 in good health and CMV-seropositive.

The table lists this clone with a few counts. The chain recombines TRBV29-1 with TRBJ2-5, with 9 bases matching TRBD1. Germline V gene lookup returns CDR1 SQVTM and CDR2 ANQGSEA. After removal of 5 bases from V and 5 bases from J, the junction contained 12 bases not matched to a gene. The CDR3 runs 15 residues. CDR3 sequence: CSVPTGTGMRETQYF. The CDR3 DNA reads TGCAGCGTTCCCACCGGGACAGGGATGCGGGAGACCCAGTACTTC.

J is TRBJ1-2 and V is TRBV29-1; 11 nucleotides match TRBD1. The length of the CDR3 is 14 residues. The germline CDR1 and CDR2 sequences are SQVTM and ANQGSEA. With V trimmed by 5 bases and J by 8 bases, 10 bases remained unmatched. Written as DNA, the CDR3 is TGCAGCGTTCCCCCGGACAGGGGGCAGGAAGGCTACACCTTC. It is translated as CSVPPDRGQEGYTF.

The chain recombines TRBV6-1 with TRBJ2-7, with 8 nucleotides matching TRBD2. The germline V gene has CDR1 MNHNS and CDR2 SASEGT. V shed 1 base and J 5 bases; nucleotides not matched to a gene: 7. The CDR3 has 15 residues. The CDR3 DNA reads TGTGCCAGCAGTGAAGTGGCGGGAGGACTCAACGAGCAGTACTTC. It yields the protein CASSEVAGGLNEQYF.

This chain uses TRBV5-4 with TRBJ2-1; no definite D call. The germline V and J ends were trimmed by 4 bases and 9 bases, with 11 bases remaining between them. CDR1 is SGHNT and CDR2 is YYREEE in the germline V gene (reference sequence). CDR3 size: 12 residues. The CDR3 loop reads CASSLPTGEQFF. The CDR3 DNA is TGTGCCAGCAGCCTTCCCACGGGTGAGCAGTTCTTC.

V and J are TRBV30 and TRBJ1-1; D is uncertain. V was trimmed by 2 bases and J by 0 bases, leaving 13 bases between them. CDR3 size: 15 residues. The germline V gene has CDR1 GTSNPN and CDR2 SVGIG (reference sequence). The CDR3 DNA sequence: TGTGCCTGGAGTCGGCAGGTTAACATGAACACTGAAGCTTTCTTT. The encoded protein is CAWSRQVNMNTEAFF.

In this sample, this clone turned up once. The chain is built from TRBV7-2 and TRBJ1-5, with unresolved D. V lost 2 bases and J 4 bases, leaving 6 bases between the germline ends. The CDR3 is made up of 13 amino acids. From germline, CDR1 is SGHTA and CDR2 FQGNSA. The CDR3 DNA reads TGTGCCAGCAGCTTATCGAGGAATCAGCCCCAGCATTTT. As protein: CASSLSRNQPQHF.

About this clone: Within the sample, other DNA sequences also encode this same CDR3. The chain joins TRBV20-1 to TRBJ2-5; D is possibly TRBD1 (6 bases). The CDR3 sequence is 10 residues long. In germline, CDR1 is DFQATT, CDR2 SNEGSKA (reference sequence). For the CDR3, the DNA is TGCAGCGCTTCCCGGGACATCATTTACTTC. As protein: CSASRDIIYF.

The J gene is TRBJ2-1, the V gene TRBV5-1; a weak D match, TRBD2 (6 bases). CDR1 is SGHRS and CDR2 is YFSETQ in the germline V gene. Trimming cost V 4 bases and J 2 bases, with 16 bases left between them. The CDR3 is made up of 16 amino acids. The CDR3, as DNA: TGCGCCAGCAGCCCCATGGCGGGGTCGGCCTACAATGAGCAGTTCTTC. It yields the protein CASSPMAGSAYNEQFF.

The gene calls are TRBV7-2 and TRBJ2-1, with 10 bases that match TRBD2. Germline CDR1 SGHTA, CDR2 FQGNSA. There are 15 residues in the CDR3. The V segment lost 4 bases and the J segment 7 bases; nucleotides outside the gene matches: 7. The CDR3, as DNA: TGTGCCAGCAGCTCACCTAGCGGGGGTCGAAATGAGCAGTTCTTC. Its translation: CASSSPSGGRNEQFF.

This chain uses TRBV5-4 with TRBJ2-1; D is uncertain. The germline V gene encodes CDR1 SGHNT and CDR2 YYREEE (reference sequence). The CDR3 contains 15 residues. V shed 0 bases and J shed 0 bases, with 7 bases lying between them. CDR3 sequence: CASSLEPSSYNEQFF. CDR3 nucleotide sequence: TGTGCCAGCAGCTTGGAGCCGAGCTCCTACAATGAGCAGTTCTTC. Combining the CDR3 with reference TRBV5-4 and TRBJ2-1 gives the whole variable domain ETGVTQSPTHLIKTRGQQVTLRCSSQSGHNTVSWYQQALGQGPQFIFQYYREEENGRGNFPPRFSGLQFPNYSSELNVNALELDDSALYLCASSLEPSSYNEQFFGPGTRLTVL.

The chain recombines TRBV30 with TRBJ2-1; 8 positions agree with TRBD1. The CDR3 consists of 13 residues. CDR1 GTSNPN and CDR2 SVGIG come from the germline V gene (reference sequence). V shed 0 bases and J 14 bases; nucleotides not matched to a gene: 9. The CDR3 here is CAWSVPSGTGEFF. As DNA, the CDR3 is TGTGCCTGGAGTGTACCCTCCGGGACAGGCGAGTTCTTC.

This clone was picked up a small number of times. This chain connects TRBV19 to TRBJ1-1; 8 nucleotides match TRBD1. V was pared by 6 bases and J by 1 base, with 1 base of the junction left unmatched. This CDR3 spans 13 amino acids. Germline CDR1 is LNHDA and CDR2 is SQIVND (reference sequence). The DNA of the CDR3 is TGTGCCAGTAGCGGACAGGGGAACACTGAAGCTTTCTTT. Protein product: CASSGQGNTEAFF. The full variable domain, its missing parts supplied by reference TRBV19 and TRBJ1-1, is DGGITQSPKYLFRKEGQNVTLSCEQNLNHDAMYWYRQDPGQGLRLIYYSQIVNDFQKGDIAEGYSVSREKKESFPLTVTSAQKNPTAFYLCASSGQGNTEAFFGQGTRLTVV.

This clone came up once. The chain is built from TRBV28 and TRBJ1-1, with unresolved D. CDR3 length equals 14 residues. With 7 bases removed from V and 1 base from J, the gap between germline ends came to 13 bases. CDR1 MDHEN and CDR2 SYDVKM come from the germline V gene. CDR3 region: CASTLGARNTEAFF. The CDR3 nucleotides read TGTGCCAGCACCCTAGGTGCCAGGAACACTGAAGCTTTCTTT.

This clone was detected a few times. A read error may explain this, as a much larger clone is one base away. This chain connects TRBV7-3 to TRBJ2-7, with 7 positions matching TRBD1. The CDR3 is made up of 13 amino acids. The ends lost 5 bases at V and 5 bases at J; junction bases unmatched: 6. Germline V lookup: CDR1 SGHTA, CDR2 FQGTGA. The CDR3 DNA reads as TGTGCCAGCAGCCCCGGGACAGTCAACGAGCAGTACTTC. It encodes CASSPGTVNEQYF.

The chain carries TRBV10-2 and TRBJ1-5, with D possibly TRBD1 on 6 matching bases. The V end was cut by 5 bases, the J end by 7 bases, with 9 bases between. The CDR3 extends over 12 amino acids. The germline V gene has CDR1 WSHSY and CDR2 SAAADI. CDR3 bases: TGCGCCAGCAGTTCCCAGGGGCAGCCCCAGCATTTT. Encoded protein: CASSSQGQPQHF.

This sequence joins TRBV6-1 and TRBJ1-5; the D is unclear. Trimming removed 0 bases at V and 0 bases at J, with 9 bases between. Looked up from germline, CDR1 is MNHNS and CDR2 is SASEGT. This CDR3 is built from 16 residues. CDR3 residues: CASSEARFNSNQPQHF. In DNA, the CDR3 is TGTGCCAGCAGTGAAGCACGGTTTAATAGCAATCAGCCCCAGCATTTT.

This clone was detected only a few times. The chain carries TRBV6-5 and TRBJ2-7, with TRBD1 identical over 10 bases. Germline V gene sequence: CDR1 MNHEY, CDR2 SVGAGI. V was pared by 0 bases and J by 5 bases, with 1 base of the junction left unmatched. The CDR3 runs to 14 residues. CDR3 DNA: TGTGCCAGCAGTTACTCAGGGACAGGGGACGAGCAGTACTTC. Protein product: CASSYSGTGDEQYF.

This clone was detected only a few times. The V and J genes are TRBV27 and TRBJ2-1; 8 nucleotides line up with TRBD2. This CDR3 region has 16 residues. V dropped 1 base and J dropped 1; count of bases not matched to a gene: 3. Germline-derived CDR1 and CDR2 are MNHEY and SMNVEV (reference sequence). The CDR3 protein is CASSLYGGGSYNEQFF. The CDR3 bases are TGTGCCAGCAGTTTATATGGCGGGGGGTCCTACAATGAGCAGTTCTTC.

This clone has a handful of counts. The chain has TRBV19 and TRBJ2-2; 9 bases line up with TRBD2. J was trimmed by 0 bases and V by 8 bases; bases with no gene match: 4. The CDR3 consists of 15 residues. CDR1 is LNHDA and CDR2 is SQIVND in the germline V gene (reference sequence). The CDR3 sequence: CASHLAGANTGELFF. CDR3 coding DNA: TGTGCCAGTCATTTAGCGGGGGCGAACACCGGGGAGCTGTTTTTT.

V is TRBV10-1 and J is TRBJ1-1; 7 bases are a match to TRBD1. Germline V gives CDR1 WNHNN, CDR2 SYGVQD (reference sequence). With 8 bases clipped from V and 6 bases from J, the junction kept 6 bases outside the gene matches. The CDR3 loop spans 12 amino acids. CDR3 coding DNA: TGCGCCAGCGGACAGGATGGGGCTGAAGCTTTCTTT. This codes for CASGQDGAEAFF.

This chain links TRBV21-1 with TRBJ2-7; the table names TRBD2, a call not compared with the DNA. TRBV21-1 is deemed a pseudogene. The CDR3 length is 15 residues. The CDR3 sequence is CASSKGSYPFYEQYF. In nucleotides, the CDR3 is TGTGCCAGCAGCAAAGGGTCCTACCCCTTCTACGAGCAGTACTTC.

Comment on this clone: The junction departs from germline at one end; a sequencing error may be responsible. The chain employs TRBV5-1 and TRBJ1-1; TRBD1 might be the D (6 bases). Germline V gene data show CDR1 as SGHRS and CDR2 as YFSETQ. This CDR3 is 14 amino acids long. Here the CDR3 reads CASCLGDMNTEAFF. In DNA form, the CDR3 reads TGCGCCAGCTGCTTAGGGGACATGAACACTGAAGCTTTCTTT.